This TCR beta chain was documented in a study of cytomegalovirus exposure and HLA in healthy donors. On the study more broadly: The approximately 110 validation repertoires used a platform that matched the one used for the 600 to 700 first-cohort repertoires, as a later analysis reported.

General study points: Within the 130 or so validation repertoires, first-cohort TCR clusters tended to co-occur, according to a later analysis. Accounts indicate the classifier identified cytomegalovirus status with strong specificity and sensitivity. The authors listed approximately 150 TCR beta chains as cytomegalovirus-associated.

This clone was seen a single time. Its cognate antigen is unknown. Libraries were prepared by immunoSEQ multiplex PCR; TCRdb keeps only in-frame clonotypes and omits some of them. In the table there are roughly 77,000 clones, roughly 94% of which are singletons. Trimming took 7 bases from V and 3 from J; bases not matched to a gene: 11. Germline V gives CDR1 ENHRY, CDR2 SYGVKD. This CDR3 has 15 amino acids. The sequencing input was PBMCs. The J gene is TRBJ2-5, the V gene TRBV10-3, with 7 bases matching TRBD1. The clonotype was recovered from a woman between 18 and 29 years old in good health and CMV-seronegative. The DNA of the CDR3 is TGTGCCATCAAAGGAGACAGGGAGTGGGAAGAGACCCAGTACTTC. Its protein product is CAIKGDREWEETQYF.